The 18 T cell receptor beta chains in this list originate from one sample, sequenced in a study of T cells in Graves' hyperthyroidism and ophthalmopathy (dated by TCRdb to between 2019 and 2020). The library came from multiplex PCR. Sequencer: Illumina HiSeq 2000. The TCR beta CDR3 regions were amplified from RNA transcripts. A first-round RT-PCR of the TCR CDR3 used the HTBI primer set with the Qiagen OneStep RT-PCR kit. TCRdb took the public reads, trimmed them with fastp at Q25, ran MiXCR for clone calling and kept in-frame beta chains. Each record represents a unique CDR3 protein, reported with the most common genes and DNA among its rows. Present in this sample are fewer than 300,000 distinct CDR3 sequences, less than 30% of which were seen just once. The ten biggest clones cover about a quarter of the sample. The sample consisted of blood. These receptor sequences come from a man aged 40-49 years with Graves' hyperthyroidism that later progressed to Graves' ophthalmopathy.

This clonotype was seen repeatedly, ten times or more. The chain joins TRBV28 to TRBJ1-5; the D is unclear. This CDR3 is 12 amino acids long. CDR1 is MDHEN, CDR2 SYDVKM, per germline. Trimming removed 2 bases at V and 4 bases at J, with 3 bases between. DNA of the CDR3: TGTGCCAGCAGTTTAATGAATCAGCCCCAGCATTTT. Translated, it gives CASSLMNQPQHF.

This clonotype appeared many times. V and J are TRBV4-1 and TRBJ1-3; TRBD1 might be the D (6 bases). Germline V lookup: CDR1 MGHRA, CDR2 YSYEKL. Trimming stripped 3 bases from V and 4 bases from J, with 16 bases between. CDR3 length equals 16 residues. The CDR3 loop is CASSQLWGGSGNTIYF. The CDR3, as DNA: TGCGCCAGCAGCCAGCTTTGGGGGGGCTCGGGAAACACCATATATTTT.

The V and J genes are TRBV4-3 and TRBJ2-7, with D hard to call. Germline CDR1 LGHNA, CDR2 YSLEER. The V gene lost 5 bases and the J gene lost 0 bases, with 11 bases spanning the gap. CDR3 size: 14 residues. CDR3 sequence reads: CASSSDRSSYEQYF. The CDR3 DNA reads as TGCGCCAGCAGCTCAGACCGAAGCTCCTACGAGCAGTACTTC.

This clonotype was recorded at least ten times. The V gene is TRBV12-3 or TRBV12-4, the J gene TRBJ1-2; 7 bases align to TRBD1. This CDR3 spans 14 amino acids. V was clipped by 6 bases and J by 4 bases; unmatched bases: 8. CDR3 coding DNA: TGTGCCAGCAGCCACAACAGGGGCGGCTATGGCTACACCTTC. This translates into CASSHNRGGYGYTF.

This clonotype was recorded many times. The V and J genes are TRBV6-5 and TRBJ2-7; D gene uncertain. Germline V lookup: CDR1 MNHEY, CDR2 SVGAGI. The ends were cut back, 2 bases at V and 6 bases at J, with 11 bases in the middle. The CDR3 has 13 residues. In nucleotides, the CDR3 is TGTGCCAGCAGTTACCCGAGTATGTCCGAGCAGTACTTC. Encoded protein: CASSYPSMSEQYF.

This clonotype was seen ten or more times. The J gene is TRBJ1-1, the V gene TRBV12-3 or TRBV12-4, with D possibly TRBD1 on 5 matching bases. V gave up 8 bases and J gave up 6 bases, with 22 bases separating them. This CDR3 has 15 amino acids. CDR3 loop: CASRLGGERLAEAFF. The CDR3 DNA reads TGTGCCAGCCGCCTGGGGGGGGAAAGGCTCGCTGAAGCTTTCTTT.

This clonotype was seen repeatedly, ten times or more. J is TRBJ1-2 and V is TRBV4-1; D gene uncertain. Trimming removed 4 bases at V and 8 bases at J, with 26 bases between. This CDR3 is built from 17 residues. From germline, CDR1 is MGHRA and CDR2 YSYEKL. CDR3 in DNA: TGCGCCAGCAGCCTCTTATCCGGTCGAGCGGCTCGGAAGGGCTACACCTTC. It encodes CASSLLSGRAARKGYTF.

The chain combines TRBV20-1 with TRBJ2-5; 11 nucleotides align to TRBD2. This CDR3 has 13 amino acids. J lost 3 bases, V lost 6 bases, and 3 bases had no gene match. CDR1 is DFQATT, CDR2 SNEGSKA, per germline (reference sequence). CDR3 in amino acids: CSAKLAGEETQYF. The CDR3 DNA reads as TGCAGTGCAAAACTAGCGGGAGAAGAGACCCAGTACTTC.

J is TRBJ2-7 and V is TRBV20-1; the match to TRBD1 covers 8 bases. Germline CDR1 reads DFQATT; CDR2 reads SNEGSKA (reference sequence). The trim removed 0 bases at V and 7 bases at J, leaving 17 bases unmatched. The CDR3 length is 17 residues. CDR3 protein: CSARDPHGQGLPSEQYF. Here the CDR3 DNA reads TGCAGTGCTAGAGATCCCCACGGACAGGGCCTGCCCTCGGAGCAGTACTTC.

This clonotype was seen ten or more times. The CDR3 here is CASSRIGTGGETQYF. The CDR3 bases are TGTGCCAGCAGCCGGATCGGGACAGGGGGAGAGACCCAGTACTTC. This chain uses TRBV6-2 or TRBV6-3 with TRBJ2-5; 11 nucleotides match TRBD1. Looked up from germline, CDR1 is MNHEY and CDR2 is SVGEGT. This CDR3 is built from 15 residues. The V segment lost 6 bases and the J segment 4 bases; nucleotides outside the gene matches: 7.

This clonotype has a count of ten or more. CDR3 sequence reads: CASCPDRFSSPLHF. In DNA form, the CDR3 reads TGTGCCAGCTGTCCCGACAGGTTTTCTTCACCCCTCCACTTT. The V gene is TRBV6-1, the J gene TRBJ1-6; possibly TRBD1 for D (6 bases). The CDR3 has 14 amino acids. Germline CDR1 and CDR2: MNHNS and SASEGT. V was clipped by 8 bases and J by 9 bases, with 17 bases between them.

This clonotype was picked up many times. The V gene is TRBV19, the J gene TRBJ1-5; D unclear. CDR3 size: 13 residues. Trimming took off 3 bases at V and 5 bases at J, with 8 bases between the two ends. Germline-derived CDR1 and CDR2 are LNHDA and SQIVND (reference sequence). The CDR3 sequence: CASSMVTYQPQHF. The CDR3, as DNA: TGTGCCAGTAGTATGGTGACCTATCAGCCCCAGCATTTT.

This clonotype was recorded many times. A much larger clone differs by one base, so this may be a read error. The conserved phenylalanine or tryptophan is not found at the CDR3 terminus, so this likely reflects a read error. Written as DNA, the CDR3 is TGTGCCAGCAGTGGAAGGGGACAGGCTAGAAGGAACACTGAAGCTTTCCTT. Amino acid sequence: CASSGRGQARRNTEAFL. J is TRBJ1-1 and V is TRBV6-1, with 8 bases lining up with TRBD1. V was clipped by 4 bases and J by 1 base; unmatched bases: 11. The CDR3 is 17 residues long. Germline V gene data show CDR1 as MNHNS and CDR2 as SASEGT.

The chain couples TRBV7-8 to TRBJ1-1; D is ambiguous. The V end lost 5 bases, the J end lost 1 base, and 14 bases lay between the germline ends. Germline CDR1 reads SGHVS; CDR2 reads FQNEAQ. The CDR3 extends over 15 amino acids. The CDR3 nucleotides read TGTGCCAGCAGCCACAAAACATCAGGGAACACTGAAGCTTTCTTT. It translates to CASSHKTSGNTEAFF.

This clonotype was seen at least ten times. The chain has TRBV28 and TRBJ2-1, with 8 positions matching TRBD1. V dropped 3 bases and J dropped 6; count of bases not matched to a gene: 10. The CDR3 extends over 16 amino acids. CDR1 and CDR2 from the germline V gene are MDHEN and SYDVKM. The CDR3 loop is CASSLLDRAYFNEQFF. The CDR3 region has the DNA TGTGCCAGCAGTTTGCTGGACAGGGCATATTTCAATGAGCAGTTCTTC. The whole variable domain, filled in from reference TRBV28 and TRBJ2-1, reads DVKVTQSSRYLVKRTGEKVFLECVQDMDHENMFWYRQDPGLGLRLIYFSYDVKMKEKGDIPEGYSVSREKKERFSLILESASTNQTSMYLCASSLLDRAYFNEQFFGPGTRLTVL.

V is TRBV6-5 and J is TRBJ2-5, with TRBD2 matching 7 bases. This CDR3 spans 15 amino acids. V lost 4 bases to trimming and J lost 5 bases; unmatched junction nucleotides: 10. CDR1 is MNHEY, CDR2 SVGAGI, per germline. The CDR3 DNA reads TGTGCCAGCAGTTCTTGGGGAGGGCCCAGCGAGACCCAGTACTTC. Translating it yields CASSSWGGPSETQYF.

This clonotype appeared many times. The CDR3 region has the DNA TGTGCCAGCTCACCGGGAATAGACAGTCCCGACTATGGCTACACCTTC. Encoded protein: CASSPGIDSPDYGYTF. The chain is built from TRBV18 and TRBJ1-2; tentative D call: TRBD1 (5 bases). This CDR3 has 16 residues. The germline V gene encodes CDR1 KGHSH and CDR2 LQKENI. V lost 3 bases, J lost 3 bases, and 17 bases lay in between. Filled out from reference TRBV18 and TRBJ1-2, the complete variable domain reads NAGVMQNPRHLVRRRGQEARLRCSPMKGHSHVYWYRQLPEEGLKFMVYLQKENIIDESGMPKERFSAEFPKEGPSILRIQQVVRGDSAAYFCASSPGIDSPDYGYTFGSGTRLTVV.

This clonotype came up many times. CDR3 residues: CAITNYDRADGYTF. DNA of the CDR3: TGTGCCATCACCAATTACGACAGGGCTGATGGCTACACCTTC. This sequence joins TRBV10-3 and TRBJ1-2; 7 bases are shared with TRBD1. The CDR3 runs 14 residues. V lost 7 bases to trimming and J lost 6 bases; unmatched junction nucleotides: 11. Germline V gene lookup returns CDR1 ENHRY and CDR2 SYGVKD.